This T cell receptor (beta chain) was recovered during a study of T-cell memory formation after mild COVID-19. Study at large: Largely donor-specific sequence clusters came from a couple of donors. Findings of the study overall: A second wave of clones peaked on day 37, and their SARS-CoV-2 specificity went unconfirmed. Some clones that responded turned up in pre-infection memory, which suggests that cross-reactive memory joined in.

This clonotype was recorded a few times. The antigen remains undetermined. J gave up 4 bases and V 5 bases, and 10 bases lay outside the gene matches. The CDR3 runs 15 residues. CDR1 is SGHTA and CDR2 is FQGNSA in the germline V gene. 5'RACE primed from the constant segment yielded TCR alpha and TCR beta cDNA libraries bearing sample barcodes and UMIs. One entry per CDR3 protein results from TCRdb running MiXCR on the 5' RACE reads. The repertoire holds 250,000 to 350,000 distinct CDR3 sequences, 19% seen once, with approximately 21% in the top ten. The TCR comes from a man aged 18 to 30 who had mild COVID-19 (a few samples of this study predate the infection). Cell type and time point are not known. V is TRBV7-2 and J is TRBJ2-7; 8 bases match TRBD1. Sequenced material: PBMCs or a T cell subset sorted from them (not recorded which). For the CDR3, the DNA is TGTGCCAGCAGCCCCCAGACAGGGGTTAGTTACGAGCAGTACTTC. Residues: CASSPQTGVSYEQYF.